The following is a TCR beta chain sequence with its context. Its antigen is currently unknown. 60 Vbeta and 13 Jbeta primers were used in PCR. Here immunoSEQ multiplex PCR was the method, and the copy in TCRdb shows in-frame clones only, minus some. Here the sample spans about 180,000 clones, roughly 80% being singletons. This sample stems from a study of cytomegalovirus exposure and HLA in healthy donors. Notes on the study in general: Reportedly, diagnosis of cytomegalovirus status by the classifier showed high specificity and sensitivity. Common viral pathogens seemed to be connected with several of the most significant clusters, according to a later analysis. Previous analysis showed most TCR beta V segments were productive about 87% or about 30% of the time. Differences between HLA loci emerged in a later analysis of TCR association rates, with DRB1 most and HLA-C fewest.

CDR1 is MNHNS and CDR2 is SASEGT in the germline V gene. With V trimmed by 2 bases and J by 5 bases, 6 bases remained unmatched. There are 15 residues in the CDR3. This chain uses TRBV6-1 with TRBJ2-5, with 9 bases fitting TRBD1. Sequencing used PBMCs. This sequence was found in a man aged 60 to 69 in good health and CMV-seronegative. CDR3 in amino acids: CASSEQQGARETQYF. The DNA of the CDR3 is TGTGCCAGCAGTGAACAACAGGGGGCGCGGGAGACCCAGTACTTC.